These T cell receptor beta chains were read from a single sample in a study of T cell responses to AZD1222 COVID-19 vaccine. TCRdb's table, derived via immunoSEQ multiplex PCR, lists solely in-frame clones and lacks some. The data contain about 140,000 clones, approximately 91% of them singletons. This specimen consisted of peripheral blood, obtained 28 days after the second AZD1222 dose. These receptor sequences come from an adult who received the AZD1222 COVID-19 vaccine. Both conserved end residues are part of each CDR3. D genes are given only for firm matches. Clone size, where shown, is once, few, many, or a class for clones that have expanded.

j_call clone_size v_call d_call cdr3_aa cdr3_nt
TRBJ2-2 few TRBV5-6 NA CASSLGVGHGELFF TGTGCCAGCAGCTTGGGGGTAGGGCACGGGGAGCTGTTTTTT
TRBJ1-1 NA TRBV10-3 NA CASHQDTEAFF TGTGCCAGTCACCAGGACACTGAAGCTTTCTTT
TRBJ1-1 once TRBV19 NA CASGTNTEAFF TGTGCCAGTGGGACAAACACTGAAGCTTTCTTT
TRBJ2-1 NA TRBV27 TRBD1 CASSQGQTYNEQFF TGTGCCAGCAGTCAGGGACAGACCTACAATGAGCAGTTCTTC
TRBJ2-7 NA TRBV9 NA CASSVVVAF TGTGCCAGCAGCGTAGTGGTGGCCTTC
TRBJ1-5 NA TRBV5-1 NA CASSREGNQPQHF TGCGCCAGCTCCCGAGAGGGGAATCAGCCCCAGCATTTT
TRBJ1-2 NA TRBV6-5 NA CASSSGINNYGYTF TGTGCCAGCAGTTCCGGGATCAATAACTATGGCTACACCTTC
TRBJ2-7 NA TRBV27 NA CASSFSGRRGPYEQYF TGTGCCAGCAGTTTTTCCGGGCGAAGAGGGCCTTACGAGCAGTACTTC
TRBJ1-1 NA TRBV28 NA CASSLKLNTEAFF TGTGCCAGCAGTTTAAAACTGAACACTGAAGCTTTCTTT
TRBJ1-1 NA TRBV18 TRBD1 CASSQGQGVTEAFF TGTGCCAGCTCACAGGGACAGGGAGTCACTGAAGCTTTCTTT
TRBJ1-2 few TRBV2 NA CASSEVGPVGGYTF TGTGCCAGCAGTGAAGTTGGACCGGTGGGTGGCTACACCTTC
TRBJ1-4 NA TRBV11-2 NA CASRGRGVSNEKLFF TGTGCCAGCAGGGGACGCGGCGTGAGCAATGAAAAACTGTTTTTT
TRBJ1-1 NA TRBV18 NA CASSTDRSLAEAFF TGTGCCAGCTCAACTGACAGGTCCTTGGCTGAAGCTTTCTTT
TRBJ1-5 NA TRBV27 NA CASSLYGANQPQHF TGTGCCAGCAGTTTATACGGAGCCAATCAGCCCCAGCATTTT
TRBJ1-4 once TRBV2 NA CASGRETGRVKLFF TGTGCCAGCGGGAGGGAGACCGGGAGGGTAAAACTGTTTTTT